Given below is one T cell receptor beta chain in context. The specificity of this receptor is unknown. Nothing much larger sits one base from this clone, and base qualities are not available. The collaborating institutions used their own protocols to collect whole blood in K2EDTA tubes. For TCRbeta analysis, collaborators shipped samples as frozen whole blood, isolated PBMCs, or DNA extracted from either of those sample types. The sample is drawn from a study of blood T cell repertoires in COVID-19 (dated by TCRdb to the early 2020s). Study-wide context: Collaborator samples came from the United States, Italy and Spain and covered acute and convalescent phases of COVID-19. The material from the prospective study consisted of cDNA or gDNA derived from T cells, B-cell-depleted T cells, or PBMCs. Subjects who had been exposed to COVID-19, were actively infected with it, or had recovered from it provided the deeply sampled blood TCRbeta repertoires that made up the dataset. The repertoires were made available in a free public database intended to serve as a resource for research on the immune response to SARS-CoV-2. The samples were drawn from the first 160 participants of the ongoing ImmuneRACE study and from 1,254 subjects provided by 6 global collaborators. Sample metadata almost always included a de-identified subject ID, COVID-19 status, age in years and sex. Where available, HLA class I and class II types were obtained from metadata supplied by the sample provider rather than from assay-based typing.

Overall study results and their limits: The quantity of clinical and demographic metadata differed by source and by participant and was supplied without curation.

TCRbeta CDR3 regions were amplified from genomic DNA by means of the immunoSEQ Assay, a bias-controlled multiplex PCR. The study's own analysis went as follows. The number of nucleated cells in each sample was estimated by amplification of reference gene primers within the assay. To quantify the absolute abundance of each unique TCRbeta CDR3 rearrangement, sequence reads were collapsed and filtered. Productive Simpson clonality was computed per sample as the square root of Simpson's diversity index over productive rearrangements. TCRdb provides this immuneACCESS table in a form limited to in-frame rearrangements. Some clones are lacking; in checked studies, under half of them reflect an unresolved V gene, and why the rest are absent is not known. The V and J calls and clone size were taken over from that table, and D and trimming were inferred from the DNA. The sample table records tens of thousands of clones; approximately 82% of these occur just once. The top ten constitute approximately 44% of the sample.

The CDR3 spans 13 residues, from the cysteine through the phenylalanine. Solely the CDR3 DNA is kept, with 39 bases framed from the first base. V sheds 2 bases and J sheds 5 bases, leaving 10 bases between their ends. CDR1 and CDR2 were assigned from the germline V gene as SGHTA and FQGNSA. Sequenced material: peripheral blood. The chain was built from TRBV7-2 and TRBJ2-7; no D gene call is confident. This receptor was identified in an elderly woman with active or convalescent COVID-19. The sequence in DNA is TGTGCCAGCAGCTTAAGCAGGTGGGACGAGCAGTACTTC. Its protein is CASSLSRWDEQYF.